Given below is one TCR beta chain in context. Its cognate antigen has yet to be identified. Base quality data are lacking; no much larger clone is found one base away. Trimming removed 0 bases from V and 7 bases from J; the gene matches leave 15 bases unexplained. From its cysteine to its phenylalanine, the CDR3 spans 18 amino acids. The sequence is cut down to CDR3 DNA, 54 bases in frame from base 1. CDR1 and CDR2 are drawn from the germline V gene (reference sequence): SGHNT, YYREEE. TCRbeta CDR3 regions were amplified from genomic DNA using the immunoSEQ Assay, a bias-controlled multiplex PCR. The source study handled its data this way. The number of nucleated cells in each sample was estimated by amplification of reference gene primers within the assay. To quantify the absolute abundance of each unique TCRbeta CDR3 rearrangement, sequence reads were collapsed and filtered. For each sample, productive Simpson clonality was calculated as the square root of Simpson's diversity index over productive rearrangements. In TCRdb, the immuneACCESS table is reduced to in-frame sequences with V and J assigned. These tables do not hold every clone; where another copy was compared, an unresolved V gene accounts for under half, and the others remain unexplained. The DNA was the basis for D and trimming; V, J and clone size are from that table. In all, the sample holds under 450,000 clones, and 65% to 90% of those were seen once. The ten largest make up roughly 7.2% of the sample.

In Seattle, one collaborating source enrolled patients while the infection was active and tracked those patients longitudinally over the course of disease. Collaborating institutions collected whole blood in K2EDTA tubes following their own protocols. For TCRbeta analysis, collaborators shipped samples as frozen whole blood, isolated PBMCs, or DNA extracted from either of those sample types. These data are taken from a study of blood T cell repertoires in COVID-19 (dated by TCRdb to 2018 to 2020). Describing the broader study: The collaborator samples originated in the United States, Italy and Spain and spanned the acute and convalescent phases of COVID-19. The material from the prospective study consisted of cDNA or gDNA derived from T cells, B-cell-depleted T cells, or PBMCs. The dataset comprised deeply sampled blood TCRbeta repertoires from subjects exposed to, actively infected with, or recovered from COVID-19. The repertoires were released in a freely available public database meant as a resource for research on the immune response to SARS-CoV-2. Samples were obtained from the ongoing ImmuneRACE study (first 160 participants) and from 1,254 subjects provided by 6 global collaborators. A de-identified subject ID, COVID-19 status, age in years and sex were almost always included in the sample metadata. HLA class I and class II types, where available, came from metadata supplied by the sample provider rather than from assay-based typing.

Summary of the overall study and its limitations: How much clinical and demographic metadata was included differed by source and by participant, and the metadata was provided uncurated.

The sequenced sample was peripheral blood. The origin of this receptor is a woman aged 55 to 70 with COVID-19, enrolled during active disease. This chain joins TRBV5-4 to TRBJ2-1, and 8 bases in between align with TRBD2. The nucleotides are TGTGCCAGCAGCTTGGCCCGGCTAGCGGGTGGCCTAGGAAATGAGCAGTTCTTC. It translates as CASSLARLAGGLGNEQFF.